A single sample gave rise to the 18 T cell receptor beta chains below, sequenced in a study of a mutant IDH1 vaccine in newly diagnosed glioma. No antigen has been assigned to these receptors. Generated by immunoSEQ multiplex PCR, the TCRdb table keeps only in-frame clones and is missing some. Here the sample spans over 65,000 clones, 84% being singletons. Time point: week 35, safety follow-up. A single vaccine dose contained 300 ug of mutant IDH1 20-mer peptide, and topical imiquimod was used with it. Sample: PBMCs, taken from a glioma patient whose treatment included an IDH1 peptide vaccine. The source is a man aged 18 to 29 with glioma.

This clone was seen once. The chain joins TRBV19 to TRBJ1-3; D gene uncertain. Looked up from germline, CDR1 is LNHDA and CDR2 is SQIVND (reference sequence). Between the trimmed V and J ends, which lost 3 bases and 4 bases, there was a span of 10 bases. CDR3 length equals 14 residues. The CDR3 sequence: CASSMGSRGNTIYF. As DNA, the CDR3 is TGTGCCAGTAGTATGGGATCTCGAGGAAACACCATATATTTT.

The V call is TRBV5-1, the J call TRBJ2-7; 7 bases agree with TRBD2. CDR1 is SGHRS and CDR2 is YFSETQ in the germline V gene. The CDR3 spans 15 residues. V gave up 0 bases and J gave up 0 bases; unmatched junction bases: 3. CDR3 residues: CASSLAGGSSYEQYF. The CDR3 DNA reads TGCGCCAGCAGCTTGGCGGGCGGGAGCTCCTACGAGCAGTACTTC.

This chain links TRBV4-3 with TRBJ1-2, with a weak D call TRBD1 (5 bases). The V gene lost 4 bases and the J gene lost 6 bases, with 18 bases spanning the gap. Germline assignment: CDR1 LGHNA and CDR2 YSLEER. The CDR3 runs to 15 residues. CDR3 loop: CASSPAPETDDGYTF. The CDR3 DNA sequence: TGCGCCAGCAGCCCGGCCCCGGAGACAGACGATGGCTACACCTTC.

J is TRBJ1-2 and V is TRBV11-2; 9 nucleotides match TRBD1. Germline V gene lookup returns CDR1 SGHAT and CDR2 FQNNGV. The V segment lost 3 bases and the J segment 4 bases; nucleotides outside the gene matches: 3. This CDR3 has 14 residues. CDR3 amino acids: CASSLDRGSYGYTF. The DNA of the CDR3 is TGTGCCAGCAGCTTGGACAGGGGTAGCTATGGCTACACCTTC. Complete variable domain (other parts from reference TRBV11-2 and TRBJ1-2): EAGVAQSPRYKIIEKRQSVAFWCNPISGHATLYWYQQILGQGPKLLIQFQNNGVVDDSQLPKDRFSAERLKGVDSTLKIQPAKLEDSAVYLCASSLDRGSYGYTFGSGTRLTVV.

CDR3 amino acids: CASSQLGQTYEQYF. CDR3 bases: TGCGCCAGCAGCCAGTTAGGACAGACCTACGAGCAGTACTTC. This chain uses TRBV4-1 with TRBJ2-7, with TRBD1 as a possible D gene (6 bases). Germline assignment: CDR1 MGHRA and CDR2 YSYEKL. This CDR3 region has 14 residues. V was pared by 3 bases and J by 2 bases, with 11 bases between.

The CDR3 nucleotides read TGCAGCGTAGCCGGGACAGGGGCCTCCGAGCAGTACTTC. Its protein is CSVAGTGASEQYF. The gene calls are TRBV29-1 and TRBJ2-5; TRBD1 matches at 10 bases. The DNA end is more similar to TRBJ2-7, so the J call may be wrong. The CDR3 length is 13 residues. Germline V gives CDR1 SQVTM, CDR2 ANQGSEA.

The rearrangement links TRBV7-2 to TRBJ2-7; D remains ambiguous. Germline V gene lookup returns CDR1 SGHTA and CDR2 FQGNSA. The CDR3 runs 11 residues. V lost 4 bases, J lost 2 bases, and 3 bases lay in between. The DNA for the CDR3 is TGTGCCAGCAGCTCCGCCTACGAGCAGTACTTC. Its translation is CASSSAYEQYF. Full variable domain (remainder filled in from reference TRBV7-2 and TRBJ2-7): GAGVSQSPSNKVTEKGKDVELRCDPISGHTALYWYRQSLGQGLEFLIYFQGNSAPDKSGLPSDRFSAERTGGSVSTLTIQRTQQEDSAVYLCASSSAYEQYFGPGTRLTVT.

The rearrangement links TRBV27 to TRBJ2-3, with TRBD2 matching over 8 bases. Germline CDR1 is MNHEY and CDR2 is SMNVEV (reference sequence). CDR3 length: 14 residues. Trimming cost V 7 bases and J 0 bases; bases outside gene matches: 3. In DNA form, the CDR3 reads TGTGCCAGCAAAATAGCGGGGAGCACAGATACGCAGTATTTT. Its translation is CASKIAGSTDTQYF.

CDR3 protein: CASSPAYEQYF. CDR3 in DNA: TGTGCCAGCTCACCAGCCTACGAGCAGTACTTC. The chain has TRBV18 and TRBJ2-7, with no clear D. The CDR3 is 11 amino acids. V was cut by 2 bases and J by 2 bases, with 1 base left in between. Germline V lookup: CDR1 KGHSH, CDR2 LQKENI.

The rearrangement uses TRBV5-4 and TRBJ2-5; 7 bases line up with TRBD2. The CDR3 has 14 residues. Germline-derived CDR1 and CDR2 are SGHNT and YYREEE (reference sequence). J was trimmed by 4 bases and V by 4 bases; bases with no gene match: 7. The DNA for the CDR3 is TGTGCCAGCAGCCCGGGCGGGAGCGGAGAGACCCAGTACTTC. This sequence encodes CASSPGGSGETQYF.

The rearrangement uses TRBV18 and TRBJ1-2, with 9 bases fitting TRBD1. CDR1 is KGHSH and CDR2 is LQKENI in the germline V gene. The CDR3 loop spans 16 amino acids. Trimming took 3 bases from V and 7 from J; bases not matched to a gene: 12. For the CDR3, the DNA is TGTGCCAGCTCACCCCCGCTCTCCACAGGGGGCAGTGGCTACACCTTC. As protein: CASSPPLSTGGSGYTF.

DNA of the CDR3: TGCGCCAGCAGCCAAGAAGTCCAGTTTCCGAACGAGCAGTACTTC. The encoded protein is CASSQEVQFPNEQYF. The chain carries TRBV4-1 and TRBJ2-7; D is unresolved. CDR1 is MGHRA and CDR2 is YSYEKL in the germline V gene. V gave up 0 bases and J gave up 5 bases, with 14 bases separating them. The CDR3 extends over 15 amino acids.

V is TRBV15 and J is TRBJ2-2; D unresolved. Looked up from germline, CDR1 is LNHNV and CDR2 is YYDKDF (reference sequence). The CDR3 length is 16 residues. With 2 bases removed from V and 3 bases from J, the gap between germline ends came to 13 bases. DNA of the CDR3: TGTGCCACCAGCAGACTCGGGCTTACAGACACCGGGGAGCTGTTTTTT. It is translated as CATSRLGLTDTGELFF.

The chain links TRBV7-8 to TRBJ2-5; perhaps TRBD2 as D (6 bases). There are 13 residues in the CDR3. V dropped 5 bases and J dropped 5 bases, with 12 bases sitting between them. Germline CDR1 is SGHVS and CDR2 is FQNEAQ. In DNA, the CDR3 is TGTGCCAGCAGCCCAGGAGGGGCCGAGACCCAGTACTTC. Translation: CASSPGGAETQYF.

The rearrangement uses TRBV29-1 and TRBJ1-1; D ambiguous. Germline CDR1 SQVTM, CDR2 ANQGSEA. The ends were cut back, 7 bases at V and 4 bases at J, with 19 bases in the middle. The CDR3 totals 14 residues. The CDR3 bases are TGCAGCGCAGAAGCCAGAATGGCTGGCACTGAAGCTTTCTTT. This codes for CSAEARMAGTEAFF. The entire variable domain, with the rest obtained from reference TRBV29-1 and TRBJ1-1, is as follows: SAVISQKPSRDICQRGTSLTIQCQVDSQVTMMFWYRQQPGQSLTLIATANQGSEATYESGFVIDKFPISRPNLTFSTLTVSNMSPEDSSIYLCSAEARMAGTEAFFGQGTRLTVV.

The V call is TRBV14, the J call TRBJ2-7, with D possibly TRBD2 on 7 matching bases. The germline V gene encodes CDR1 SGHDN and CDR2 FVKESK. V shed 2 bases and J shed 5 bases, with 22 bases lying between them. The CDR3 runs 17 residues. As DNA, the CDR3 is TGTGCCAGCAGCCAAACGTCGTGGAGGGGGGGGAAAAACGAGCAGTACTTC. Translated: CASSQTSWRGGKNEQYF.

The chain recombines TRBV29-1 with TRBJ2-1; TRBD2 agrees at 14 bases. This CDR3 is 21 amino acids long. Germline V gene lookup returns CDR1 SQVTM and CDR2 ANQGSEA. With V trimmed by 7 bases and J by 3 bases, 23 bases remained unmatched. Here the CDR3 DNA reads TGCAGCGGACAGGGTGGAGGGCGGACTAGCGGGAGGCCCATTCTCTACAATGAGCAGTTCTTC. It codes for CSGQGGGRTSGRPILYNEQFF.

V usage is TRBV7-2 and J usage is TRBJ2-7; D tentatively fits TRBD1 or TRBD2 (6 bases each). From germline, CDR1 is SGHTA and CDR2 FQGNSA. The ends were cut back, 5 bases at V and 3 bases at J, with 17 bases in the middle. CDR3 length equals 15 residues. For the CDR3, the DNA is TGTGCCAGCAGCCTTATTCGGGGGCCGAACTACGAGCAGTACTTC. Translating gives CASSLIRGPNYEQYF.